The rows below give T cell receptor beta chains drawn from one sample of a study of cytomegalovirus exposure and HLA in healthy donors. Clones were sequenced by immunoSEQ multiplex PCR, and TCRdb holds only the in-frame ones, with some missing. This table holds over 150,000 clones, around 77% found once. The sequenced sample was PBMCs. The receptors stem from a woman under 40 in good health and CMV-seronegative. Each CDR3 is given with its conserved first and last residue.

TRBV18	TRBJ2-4	CASSVGPFRTSGMAKNIQYF
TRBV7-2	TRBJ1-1	CASSWDRVNTEAFF
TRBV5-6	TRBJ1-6	CASSSNSPLHF
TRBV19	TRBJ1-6	CASSIGTGNSPLHF
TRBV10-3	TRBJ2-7	CATRDRAYEQYF
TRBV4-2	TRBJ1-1	CASSLLGASTEAFF
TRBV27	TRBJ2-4	CASSFSRAKNIQYF
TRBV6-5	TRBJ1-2	CASSLDRGSVYGYTF
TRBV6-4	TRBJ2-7	CAGRQGARSYEQYF
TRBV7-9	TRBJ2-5	CASSSRFGTGAPETQYF
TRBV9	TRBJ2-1	CASSGSGRELNEQFF
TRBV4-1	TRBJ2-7	CASSQEGVSGYEQYF
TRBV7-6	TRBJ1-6	CASSLARDRASPLHF
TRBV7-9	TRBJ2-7	CASSWGNKAGRSSYEQYF
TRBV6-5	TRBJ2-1	CASSLTSGSFDNEQFF
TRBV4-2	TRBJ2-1	CASSQKMDRGGYNEQFF
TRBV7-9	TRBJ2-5	CSSGLSGGTVETQYF
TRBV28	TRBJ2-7	CASSPGQRYYEQYF
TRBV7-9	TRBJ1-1	CASSAARGAFF
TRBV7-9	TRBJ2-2	CASIEIGTGNTGELFF
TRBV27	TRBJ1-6	CASWASPFYNSPLHF
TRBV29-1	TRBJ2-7	CSVAGSVYEQYF
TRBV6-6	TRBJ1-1	CASAFGGKVEAFF
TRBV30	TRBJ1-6	CAWAASGGYNSPLHF
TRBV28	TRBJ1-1	CASSLYRPGANTEAFF
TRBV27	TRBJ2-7	CASSLSFSTPTYEQYF
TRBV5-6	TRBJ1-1	CASSLVSPGMNTEAFF
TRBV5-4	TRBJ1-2	CASSVGQLNYGYTF
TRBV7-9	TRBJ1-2	CASSLDSRGDYGYTF
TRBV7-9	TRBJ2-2	CASSPPGLNTGELFF